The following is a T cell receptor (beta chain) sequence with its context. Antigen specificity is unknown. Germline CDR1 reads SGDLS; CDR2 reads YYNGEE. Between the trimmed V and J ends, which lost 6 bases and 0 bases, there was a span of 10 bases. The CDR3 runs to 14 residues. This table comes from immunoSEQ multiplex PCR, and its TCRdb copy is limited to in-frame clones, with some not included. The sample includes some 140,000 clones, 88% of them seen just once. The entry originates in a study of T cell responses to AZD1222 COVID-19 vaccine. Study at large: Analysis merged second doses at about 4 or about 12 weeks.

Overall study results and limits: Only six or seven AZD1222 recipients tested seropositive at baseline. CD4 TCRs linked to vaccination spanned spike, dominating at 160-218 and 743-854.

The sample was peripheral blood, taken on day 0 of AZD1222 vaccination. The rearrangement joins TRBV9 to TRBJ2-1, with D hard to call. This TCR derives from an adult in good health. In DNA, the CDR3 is TGTGCCAGCAACCGTGGGGTCTCCTACAATGAGCAGTTCTTC. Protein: CASNRGVSYNEQFF. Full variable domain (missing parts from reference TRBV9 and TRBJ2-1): DSGVTQTPKHLITATGQRVTLRCSPRSGDLSVYWYQQSLDQGLQFLIQYYNGEERAKGNILERFSAQQFPDLHSELNLSSLELGDSALYFCASNRGVSYNEQFFGPGTRLTVL.